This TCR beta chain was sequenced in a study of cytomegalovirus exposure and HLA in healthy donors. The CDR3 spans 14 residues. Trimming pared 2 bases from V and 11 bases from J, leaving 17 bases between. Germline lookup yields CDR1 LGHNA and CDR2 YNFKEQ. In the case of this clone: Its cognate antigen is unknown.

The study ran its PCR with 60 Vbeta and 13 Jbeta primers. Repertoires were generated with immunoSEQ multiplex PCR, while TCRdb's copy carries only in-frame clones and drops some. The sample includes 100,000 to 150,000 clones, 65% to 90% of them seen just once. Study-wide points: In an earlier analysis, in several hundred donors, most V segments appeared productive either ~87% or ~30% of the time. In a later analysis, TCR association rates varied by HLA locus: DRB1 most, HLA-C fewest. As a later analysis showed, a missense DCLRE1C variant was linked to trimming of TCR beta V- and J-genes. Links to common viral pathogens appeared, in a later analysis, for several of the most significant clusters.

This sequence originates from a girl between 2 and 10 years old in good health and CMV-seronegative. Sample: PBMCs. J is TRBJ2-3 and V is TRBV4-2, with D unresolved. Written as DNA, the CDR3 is TGTGCCAGCAGCCAAAACGCATTTGCTGGAGAGCAGTATTTT. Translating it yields CASSQNAFAGEQYF.